The clone carrying this TCR beta chain was observed a single time. This sample is drawn from a study of STAT5B mutations in CD4+ large granular lymphocyte leukemia. The survey-level immunoSEQ assay was used. Sequencing used immunoSEQ multiplex PCR; TCRdb keeps in-frame clones, though not all of them. The sample includes just under 20,000 clones, approximately 88% seen only once; the top ten take over 10%. This CDR3 comprises 15 residues. The V gene's germline CDR1 is SGDLS and CDR2 YYNGEE. With 0 bases removed from V and 2 bases from J, the gap between germline ends came to 12 bases. Control samples were healthy donors' buffy coats.

Source material: CD4+ T cells from blood buffy coats. The chain uses TRBV9 and TRBJ2-7; tentatively, D is TRBD2 (6 bases). The sequence came from a human donor in good health. The CDR3 is CASSVDGTPPYEQYF. DNA of the CDR3: TGTGCCAGCAGCGTAGATGGGACTCCGCCCTACGAGCAGTACTTC.